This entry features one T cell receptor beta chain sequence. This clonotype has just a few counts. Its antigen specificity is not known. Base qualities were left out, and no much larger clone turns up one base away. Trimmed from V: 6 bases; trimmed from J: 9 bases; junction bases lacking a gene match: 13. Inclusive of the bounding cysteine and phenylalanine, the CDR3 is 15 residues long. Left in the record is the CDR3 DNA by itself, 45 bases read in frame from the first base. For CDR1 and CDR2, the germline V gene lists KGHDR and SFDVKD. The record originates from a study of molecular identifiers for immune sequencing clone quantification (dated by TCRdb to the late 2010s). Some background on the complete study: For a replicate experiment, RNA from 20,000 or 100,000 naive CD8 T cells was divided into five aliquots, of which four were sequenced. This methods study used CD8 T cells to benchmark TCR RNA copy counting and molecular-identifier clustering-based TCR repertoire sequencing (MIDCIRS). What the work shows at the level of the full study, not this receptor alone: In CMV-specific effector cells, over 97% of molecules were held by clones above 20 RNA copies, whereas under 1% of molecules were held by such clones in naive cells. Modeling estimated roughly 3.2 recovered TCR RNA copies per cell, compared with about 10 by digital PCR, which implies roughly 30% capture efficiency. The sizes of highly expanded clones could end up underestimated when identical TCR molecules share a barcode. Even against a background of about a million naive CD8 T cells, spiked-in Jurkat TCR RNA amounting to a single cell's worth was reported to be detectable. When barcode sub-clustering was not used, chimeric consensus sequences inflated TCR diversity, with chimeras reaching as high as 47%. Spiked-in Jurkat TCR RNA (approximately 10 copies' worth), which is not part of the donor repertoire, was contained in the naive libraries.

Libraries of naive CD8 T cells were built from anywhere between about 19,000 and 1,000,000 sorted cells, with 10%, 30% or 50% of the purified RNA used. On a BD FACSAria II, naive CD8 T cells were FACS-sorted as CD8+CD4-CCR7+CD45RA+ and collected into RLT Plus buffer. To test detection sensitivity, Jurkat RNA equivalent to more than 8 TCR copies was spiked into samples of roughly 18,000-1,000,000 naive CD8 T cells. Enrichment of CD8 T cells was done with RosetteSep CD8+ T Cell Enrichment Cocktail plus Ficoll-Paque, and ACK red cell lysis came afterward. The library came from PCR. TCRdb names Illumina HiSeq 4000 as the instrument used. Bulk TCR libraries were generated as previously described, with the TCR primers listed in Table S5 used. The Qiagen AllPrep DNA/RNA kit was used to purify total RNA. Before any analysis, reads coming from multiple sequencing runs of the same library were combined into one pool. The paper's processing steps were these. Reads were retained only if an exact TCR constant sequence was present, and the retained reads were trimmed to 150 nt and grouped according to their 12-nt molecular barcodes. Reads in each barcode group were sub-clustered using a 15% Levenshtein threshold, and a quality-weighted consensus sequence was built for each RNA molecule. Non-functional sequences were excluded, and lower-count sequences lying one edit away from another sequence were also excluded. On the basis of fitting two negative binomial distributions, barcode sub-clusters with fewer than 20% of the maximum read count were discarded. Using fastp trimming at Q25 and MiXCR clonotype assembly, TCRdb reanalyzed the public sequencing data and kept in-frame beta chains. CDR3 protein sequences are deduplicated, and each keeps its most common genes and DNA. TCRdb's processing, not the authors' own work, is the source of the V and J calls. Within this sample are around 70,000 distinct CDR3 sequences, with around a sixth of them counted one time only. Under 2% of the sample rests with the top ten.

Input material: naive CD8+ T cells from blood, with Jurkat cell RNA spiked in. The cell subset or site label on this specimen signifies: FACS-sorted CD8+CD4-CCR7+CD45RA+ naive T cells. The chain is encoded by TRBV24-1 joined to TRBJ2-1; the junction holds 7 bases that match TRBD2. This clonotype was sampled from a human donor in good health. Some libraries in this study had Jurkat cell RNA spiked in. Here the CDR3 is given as CATSPRPAGFSEQFF. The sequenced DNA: TGTGCCACCAGTCCGAGACCAGCGGGATTCTCTGAGCAGTTCTTC.